Below, one TCR beta chain is given with its context. The data are from a study of OX40 agonist ivuxolimab in advanced cancers. Libraries were prepared by immunoSEQ multiplex PCR; TCRdb keeps only in-frame clonotypes and omits some of them. The profile covers about 69,000 clones, with roughly 87% appearing a single time and less than 3.5% taken by the ten largest. CDR1 is SGHTA and CDR2 is FQGNSA in the germline V gene. Trimming took off 6 bases at V and 2 bases at J, with 11 bases between the two ends. The CDR3 is made up of 13 amino acids. The sequences come from CD4+ or CD8+ T cells sorted from blood, collected in a trial of the OX40 agonist ivuxolimab. The chain joins TRBV7-2 to TRBJ2-7; D is ambiguous. The TCR comes from an adult with an advanced solid tumor such as melanoma, head and neck, liver or kidney cancer. For the CDR3, the DNA is TGTGCCAGCAGTTGGGCCGGCCCCTACGAGCAGTACTTC. This sequence encodes CASSWAGPYEQYF.